The 23 T cell receptor beta chains presented below share a single source sample, sequenced in a study of shared clonotypes between healthy human individuals. Clones were sequenced by immunoSEQ multiplex PCR, and TCRdb holds only the in-frame ones, with some missing. The sample has 500,000 to 550,000 clones; approximately 94% are singletons. Sequencing was done on a sample of naive CD4+ T cells sorted from blood. Subset of the sample: CD45RA+ positively selected. These receptors were collected from a young woman in good health.

The rearrangement joins TRBV28 to TRBJ2-7; D could derive from TRBD1 or TRBD2 (5 bases each). V was cut by 5 bases and J by 1 base, with 15 bases left in between. The CDR3 totals 15 residues. CDR1 is MDHEN, CDR2 SYDVKM, per germline. The CDR3: CASSAPRDVSYEQYF. DNA of the CDR3: TGTGCCAGCAGTGCCCCCCGGGACGTTTCCTACGAGCAGTACTTC. The full variable domain, with the rest looked up from reference TRBV28 and TRBJ2-7, is DVKVTQSSRYLVKRTGEKVFLECVQDMDHENMFWYRQDPGLGLRLIYFSYDVKMKEKGDIPEGYSVSREKKERFSLILESASTNQTSMYLCASSAPRDVSYEQYFGPGTRLTVT.

V is TRBV6-6 and J is TRBJ1-6; 10 bases align to TRBD1. The CDR3 sequence is 16 residues long. The V and J ends lost 0 bases and 10 bases, in that order; junction bases with no gene match: 6. CDR1 is MNHNY and CDR2 is SVGAGI in the germline V gene (reference sequence). CDR3 DNA: TGTGCCAGCAGTTACTCAGGGACAGGGGAGGCGTCACCCCTCCACTTT. This translates into CASSYSGTGEASPLHF.

The genes are TRBV4-2 and TRBJ2-6, with a weak D call TRBD1 (6 bases). The CDR3 loop spans 18 amino acids. Trimming stripped 1 base from V and 2 bases from J, with 15 bases between. Germline CDR1 reads LGHNA; CDR2 reads YNFKEQ. In DNA, the CDR3 is TGTGCCAGCAGCCAAGGGGGGTCGAAGGGGGCTGGGGCCAACGTCCTGACTTTC. This gives the protein CASSQGGSKGAGANVLTF.

The chain is built from TRBV30 and TRBJ1-5, with a possible D match to TRBD1 (5 bases). Germline V gene lookup returns CDR1 GTSNPN and CDR2 SVGIG (reference sequence). The CDR3 consists of 13 residues. The germline V and J ends were trimmed by 1 base and 9 bases, with 13 bases remaining between them. CDR3 bases: TGTGCCTGGAGTGCTAGGGGTCCCGGGCCCCAGCATTTT. This translates into CAWSARGPGPQHF.

In DNA form, the CDR3 reads TGTGCCTGGAGGGACAGGAACTATGGCTACACCTTC. Protein product: CAWRDRNYGYTF. The chain links TRBV30 to TRBJ1-2; 7 bases map to TRBD1. V shed 3 bases and J 2 bases; nucleotides not matched to a gene: 0. In germline, CDR1 is GTSNPN, CDR2 SVGIG (reference sequence). The CDR3 consists of 12 residues.

CDR3 sequence reads: CASSQTGLMGSPLHF. CDR3 coding DNA: TGCGCCAGCAGCCAGACAGGGCTCATGGGTTCACCCCTCCACTTT. The gene calls are TRBV4-1 and TRBJ1-6; 7 positions agree with TRBD1. This CDR3 is 15 amino acids long. Germline assignment: CDR1 MGHRA and CDR2 YSYEKL. The V gene end was trimmed by 3 bases and the J gene end by 9 bases; junction bases not matched to a gene: 8.

The J gene is TRBJ2-7, the V gene TRBV7-6, with no clear D. Between the trimmed V and J ends, which lost 0 bases and 1 base, there was a span of 7 bases. Per the germline V gene, CDR1 is SGHVS and CDR2 is FNYEAQ. This CDR3 has 14 residues. CDR3 protein: CASSLAVNSYEQYF. The CDR3 bases are TGTGCCAGCAGCTTAGCGGTGAATTCCTACGAGCAGTACTTC.

The chain joins TRBV10-3 to TRBJ2-7, with D unclear. Germline V gene sequence: CDR1 ENHRY, CDR2 SYGVKD. V was trimmed by 4 bases and J by 3 bases, leaving 10 bases between them. The CDR3 runs to 13 residues. DNA of the CDR3: TGTGCCATCAGTGGTGGAACCCTCTACGAGCAGTACTTC. Protein product: CAISGGTLYEQYF.

V is TRBV6-6 and J is TRBJ1-1; weak D call: TRBD1 (5 bases). The CDR3 is 16 residues long. The V end lost 6 bases, the J end lost 1 base, and 18 bases lay between the germline ends. Per the germline V gene, CDR1 is MNHNY and CDR2 is SVGAGI (reference sequence). CDR3 sequence (DNA): TGTGCCAGCAGCTCCGGACAAGGGCAGGAGAACACTGAAGCTTTCTTT. Amino acids: CASSSGQGQENTEAFF.

The V and J genes are TRBV5-4 and TRBJ1-3, with 8 bases identical to TRBD1. Per the germline V gene, CDR1 is SGHNT and CDR2 is YYREEE (reference sequence). V dropped 7 bases and J dropped 3; count of bases not matched to a gene: 6. This CDR3 contains 14 residues. CDR3: CASGQGLNGNTIYF. In nucleotides, the CDR3 is TGTGCCAGCGGACAGGGTCTAAATGGAAACACCATATATTTT.

The chain recombines TRBV7-3 with TRBJ2-6; no clear D gene. The CDR3 runs 18 residues. CDR1 and CDR2 (germline): SGHTA, FQGTGA. Deletions cut 5 bases from V and 0 bases from J, with 17 bases between. CDR3 in amino acids: CASSRRGLYSSGANVLTF. The DNA of the CDR3 is TGTGCCAGCAGCCGCCGAGGATTATATAGCTCTGGGGCCAACGTCCTGACTTTC.

V and J are TRBV15 and TRBJ1-5; D perhaps matches TRBD1 (5 bases). Trimming stripped 4 bases from V and 2 bases from J, with 12 bases between. This CDR3 contains 15 residues. Germline V gives CDR1 LNHNV, CDR2 YYDKDF (reference sequence). The CDR3 DNA reads as TGTGCCACCAGCATAGCCGGGACGGGCAATCAGCCCCAGCATTTT. Amino acids: CATSIAGTGNQPQHF.

The rearrangement links TRBV6-5 to TRBJ2-7; 7 nucleotides match TRBD1. The CDR3 sequence is 16 residues long. Germline trimming cut 2 bases from V and 3 bases from J; bases unmatched to any gene: 10. In germline, CDR1 is MNHEY, CDR2 SVGAGI. This CDR3 is CASSYTSTGPFYEQYF. CDR3 coding DNA: TGTGCCAGCAGTTACACCTCGACAGGGCCATTCTACGAGCAGTACTTC.

V usage is TRBV28 and J usage is TRBJ1-1; D is perhaps TRBD1 (5 bases). V was cut by 8 bases and J by 12 bases, with 19 bases left in between. CDR1 and CDR2 from the germline V gene are MDHEN and SYDVKM. The CDR3 is 12 residues long. Here the CDR3 reads CASLDGDLVTFF. The CDR3 nucleotides read TGTGCCAGCTTAGACGGGGACCTCGTTACTTTCTTT. Complete variable domain (other parts from reference TRBV28 and TRBJ1-1): DVKVTQSSRYLVKRTGEKVFLECVQDMDHENMFWYRQDPGLGLRLIYFSYDVKMKEKGDIPEGYSVSREKKERFSLILESASTNQTSMYLCASLDGDLVTFFGQGTRLTVV.

V is TRBV2 and J is TRBJ1-5; the D gene is possibly TRBD1 (5 bases). The CDR3 length is 17 residues. With 8 bases removed from V and 0 bases from J, the gap between germline ends came to 20 bases. Germline values: CDR1 SNHLY, CDR2 FYNNEI. As DNA, the CDR3 is TGTGCCAGCGGAGACCCTAAGGGGTCGTATAGCAATCAGCCCCAGCATTTT. Protein product: CASGDPKGSYSNQPQHF.

A single count supports this clone. V gene TRBV5-1 combines with J gene TRBJ1-1, with D tentatively TRBD1 (5 bases). The germline gives CDR1 SGHRS, CDR2 YFSETQ. The CDR3 consists of 15 residues. V dropped 0 bases and J dropped 1 base, with 10 bases sitting between them. This chain's CDR3 is CASSLGGRANTEAFF. In DNA form, the CDR3 reads TGCGCCAGCAGCTTGGGTGGCAGGGCGAACACTGAAGCTTTCTTT.

The genes are TRBV25-1 and TRBJ2-7; 12 bases are a match to TRBD2. CDR1 MGHDK and CDR2 SYGVNS come from the germline V gene. The V gene end was trimmed by 5 bases and the J gene end by 2 bases; junction bases not matched to a gene: 4. The CDR3 is 15 amino acids. As DNA, the CDR3 is TGTGCCAGCAGTCGGACTAGCGGGGCCACCTACGAGCAGTACTTC. This sequence encodes CASSRTSGATYEQYF.

A word on this clone: Distinct nucleotide sequences in the sample also encode this CDR3. This chain links TRBV5-4 with TRBJ2-7; no firm D call. Germline CDR1 SGHNT, CDR2 YYREEE (reference sequence). This CDR3 is built from 11 residues. Trimming took 3 bases from V and 3 from J, leaving 4 bases between them. Here the CDR3 DNA reads TGTGCCAGCAGCTCCAACTACGAGCAGTACTTC. Translated, it gives CASSSNYEQYF.

As concerns this clone: Other DNA sequences from this sample encode an identical CDR3 as well. V and J are TRBV18 and TRBJ1-3, with D possibly TRBD1 on 5 matching bases. Germline loops: CDR1 KGHSH, CDR2 LQKENI. The V and J ends lost 4 bases and 4 bases respectively, with 8 bases between them. There are 13 residues in the CDR3. CDR3 sequence (DNA): TGTGCCAGCTCACGGCAGGGAGGAAACACCATATATTTT. This gives the protein CASSRQGGNTIYF.

The chain has TRBV10-3 and TRBJ1-4; D is undetermined. Deletions cut 5 bases from V and 6 bases from J, with 7 bases between. Germline V lookup: CDR1 ENHRY, CDR2 SYGVKD. The CDR3 is 12 amino acids. The CDR3 is CAISPEDEKLFF. In DNA form, the CDR3 reads TGTGCCATCAGTCCAGAAGATGAAAAACTGTTTTTT.

The chain has TRBV5-4 and TRBJ2-7; D gene ambiguous. V lost 4 bases and J 6 bases, leaving 14 bases between the germline ends. This CDR3 is built from 13 residues. CDR1 is SGHNT and CDR2 is YYREEE in the germline V gene (reference sequence). CDR3 nucleotides: TGTGCCAGCAGCCCGGGCCCCGAGGCCGAGCAGTACTTC. Translating it yields CASSPGPEAEQYF.

This clone was recorded only once. CDR3 region: CASSFRDTPGDTQYF. CDR3 coding DNA: TGTGCCAGCAGTTTTAGGGACACCCCGGGAGATACGCAGTATTTT. This sequence joins TRBV27 and TRBJ2-3, with a weak D call TRBD1 (6 bases). From germline, CDR1 is MNHEY and CDR2 SMNVEV (reference sequence). This CDR3 comprises 15 residues. Between the trimmed V and J ends, which lost 3 bases and 5 bases, there was a span of 15 bases.

J is TRBJ1-2 and V is TRBV7-3; 7 bases map to TRBD1. The CDR3 length is 16 residues. Trimming at V came to 5 bases and at J to 0 bases, leaving 9 bases not matched to a gene. Per the germline V gene, CDR1 is SGHTA and CDR2 is FQGTGA. The CDR3 loop reads CASSPSGQTPNYGYTF. In DNA, the CDR3 is TGTGCCAGCAGCCCATCGGGACAGACTCCTAACTATGGCTACACCTTC. The full variable domain, completed using reference TRBV7-3 and TRBJ1-2, is GAGVSQTPSNKVTEKGKYVELRCDPISGHTALYWYRQSLGQGPEFLIYFQGTGAADDSGLPNDRFFAVRPEGSVSTLKIQRTERGDSAVYLCASSPSGQTPNYGYTFGSGTRLTVV.